The present T cell receptor beta chain was sequenced within a study of cytomegalovirus exposure and HLA in healthy donors. CDR3 size: 15 residues. Germline loops: CDR1 KGHSH, CDR2 LQKENI. V was clipped by 3 bases and J by 13 bases; unmatched bases: 15. Primers included in the PCR were 60 Vbeta and 13 Jbeta primers. Clones were read by immunoSEQ multiplex PCR, and TCRdb kept only the in-frame ones, dropping some. This table holds under 110,000 clones, approximately 85% found once. Findings and limits, study-wide: Accurate prediction of HLA-A and HLA-B alleles (for most subjects) was reportedly achieved from TCR beta sequences.

On this clone itself: Its specificity is unknown.

The V call is TRBV18, the J call TRBJ2-1; 7 bases match TRBD2. The sequence was collected from a man aged 25 to 45 in good health and CMV-seronegative. Input material: PBMCs. The DNA for the CDR3 is TGTGCCAGCTCACCTAGATCCGGGACTACCCAGGAACAGTTCTTC. This encodes CASSPRSGTTQEQFF.